The 8 T cell receptor beta chains below all came from one sample that was sequenced in a study of T cells in Graves' hyperthyroidism and ophthalmopathy. RNA transcripts provided the source from which TCR beta CDR3 regions were amplified. During a first-round RT-PCR of the TCR CDR3, the HTBI primer set was used. TCRdb reprocessed the multiplex PCR reads with MiXCR, giving one entry per CDR3 protein. The sample holds 360,000 or so distinct CDR3 sequences, over 15% seen once. The sequenced sample consisted of blood. These receptor sequences come from a woman between 40 and 55 years old with Graves' ophthalmopathy.

A remark on this clonotype: Relative to the germline gene, one junction end is altered; a read error may explain this. The rearrangement links TRBV12-3 or TRBV12-4 to TRBJ2-7, with D perhaps TRBD1 or TRBD2 (5 bases each). This CDR3 has 14 amino acids. CDR3 residues: CASSLDYRSEEQYF. CDR3 sequence (DNA): TGTGCCAGCAGCTTAGACTACAGGTCCGAAGAGCAGTACTTC.

This clonotype was observed at least ten times. The CDR3 DNA is TGCAGTGCTAGTCCTACAGGGGAGACCCAGTACTTC. Translation gives CSASPTGETQYF. V gene TRBV20-1 combines with J gene TRBJ2-5; D is perhaps TRBD1 (6 bases). This CDR3 contains 12 residues. Germline V gene lookup returns CDR1 DFQATT and CDR2 SNEGSKA (reference sequence). Between the trimmed V and J ends, which lost 3 bases and 5 bases, there was a span of 10 bases.

Ten or more counts support this clonotype. The chain uses TRBV27 and TRBJ1-2; no reliable D call. The CDR3 loop spans 13 amino acids. Germline lookup yields CDR1 MNHEY and CDR2 SMNVEV (reference sequence). Between the trimmed V and J ends, which lost 3 bases and 8 bases, there was a span of 13 bases. In nucleotides, the CDR3 is TGTGCCAGCAGTTTGGACGGCCGGCAGGGCTACACCTTC. It specifies CASSLDGRQGYTF.

The J gene is TRBJ2-7, the V gene TRBV6-1; 9 nucleotides agree with TRBD1. From germline, CDR1 is MNHNS and CDR2 SASEGT. Losses at the gene ends were 6 bases for V and 6 bases for J; bases not matched to a gene: 9. This CDR3 is built from 14 residues. Here the CDR3 DNA reads TGTGCCAGCAGATCCGGGACAGGGAGGTCCGAGCAGTACTTC. This encodes CASRSGTGRSEQYF.

This clonotype showed up many times. The chain employs TRBV6-1 and TRBJ1-6, with 7 bases matching TRBD1. The V gene end was trimmed by 5 bases and the J gene end by 5 bases; junction bases not matched to a gene: 9. The CDR3 is made up of 16 amino acids. Germline loops: CDR1 MNHNS, CDR2 SASEGT. The CDR3 reads CASSRPGQGDNSPLHF. CDR3 sequence (DNA): TGTGCCAGCAGTCGCCCTGGGCAGGGGGATAATTCACCCCTCCACTTT.

At least ten counts were recorded for this clonotype. The chain recombines TRBV9 with TRBJ2-7, with TRBD2 matching 10 bases. The CDR3 consists of 15 residues. Germline lookup yields CDR1 SGDLS and CDR2 YYNGEE. The V segment lost 4 bases and the J segment 7 bases; nucleotides outside the gene matches: 11. CDR3: CASSSGLAASREQYF. CDR3 bases: TGTGCCAGCAGCTCCGGACTAGCGGCCTCGAGAGAGCAGTACTTC. The entire variable domain, with the rest obtained from reference TRBV9 and TRBJ2-7, is as follows: DSGVTQTPKHLITATGQRVTLRCSPRSGDLSVYWYQQSLDQGLQFLIQYYNGEERAKGNILERFSAQQFPDLHSELNLSSLELGDSALYFCASSSGLAASREQYFGPGTRLTVT.

A note on this clonotype: A read error is possible here, since a much larger clone lies one base away. The V and J genes are TRBV19 and TRBJ1-3, with D possibly TRBD1 on 6 matching bases. Per the germline V gene, CDR1 is LNHDA and CDR2 is SQIVND (reference sequence). This CDR3 is 15 amino acids long. CDR3 DNA sequence: TGTGCCAGCTTTAACAGGGACGTCTTTGGAAACACCGTATATTTT. Protein product: CASFNRDVFGNTVYF.

There are many counts of this clonotype. V and J are TRBV4-3 and TRBJ1-2; D possibly corresponds to TRBD1 (5 bases). The germline V gene encodes CDR1 LGHNA and CDR2 YSLEER. There are 16 residues in the CDR3. Trimming cost V 1 base and J 4 bases, with 16 bases left between them. CDR3: CASSQVQGGIGYGYTF. CDR3 sequence (DNA): TGCGCCAGCAGCCAAGTGCAGGGAGGCATTGGCTATGGCTACACCTTC.